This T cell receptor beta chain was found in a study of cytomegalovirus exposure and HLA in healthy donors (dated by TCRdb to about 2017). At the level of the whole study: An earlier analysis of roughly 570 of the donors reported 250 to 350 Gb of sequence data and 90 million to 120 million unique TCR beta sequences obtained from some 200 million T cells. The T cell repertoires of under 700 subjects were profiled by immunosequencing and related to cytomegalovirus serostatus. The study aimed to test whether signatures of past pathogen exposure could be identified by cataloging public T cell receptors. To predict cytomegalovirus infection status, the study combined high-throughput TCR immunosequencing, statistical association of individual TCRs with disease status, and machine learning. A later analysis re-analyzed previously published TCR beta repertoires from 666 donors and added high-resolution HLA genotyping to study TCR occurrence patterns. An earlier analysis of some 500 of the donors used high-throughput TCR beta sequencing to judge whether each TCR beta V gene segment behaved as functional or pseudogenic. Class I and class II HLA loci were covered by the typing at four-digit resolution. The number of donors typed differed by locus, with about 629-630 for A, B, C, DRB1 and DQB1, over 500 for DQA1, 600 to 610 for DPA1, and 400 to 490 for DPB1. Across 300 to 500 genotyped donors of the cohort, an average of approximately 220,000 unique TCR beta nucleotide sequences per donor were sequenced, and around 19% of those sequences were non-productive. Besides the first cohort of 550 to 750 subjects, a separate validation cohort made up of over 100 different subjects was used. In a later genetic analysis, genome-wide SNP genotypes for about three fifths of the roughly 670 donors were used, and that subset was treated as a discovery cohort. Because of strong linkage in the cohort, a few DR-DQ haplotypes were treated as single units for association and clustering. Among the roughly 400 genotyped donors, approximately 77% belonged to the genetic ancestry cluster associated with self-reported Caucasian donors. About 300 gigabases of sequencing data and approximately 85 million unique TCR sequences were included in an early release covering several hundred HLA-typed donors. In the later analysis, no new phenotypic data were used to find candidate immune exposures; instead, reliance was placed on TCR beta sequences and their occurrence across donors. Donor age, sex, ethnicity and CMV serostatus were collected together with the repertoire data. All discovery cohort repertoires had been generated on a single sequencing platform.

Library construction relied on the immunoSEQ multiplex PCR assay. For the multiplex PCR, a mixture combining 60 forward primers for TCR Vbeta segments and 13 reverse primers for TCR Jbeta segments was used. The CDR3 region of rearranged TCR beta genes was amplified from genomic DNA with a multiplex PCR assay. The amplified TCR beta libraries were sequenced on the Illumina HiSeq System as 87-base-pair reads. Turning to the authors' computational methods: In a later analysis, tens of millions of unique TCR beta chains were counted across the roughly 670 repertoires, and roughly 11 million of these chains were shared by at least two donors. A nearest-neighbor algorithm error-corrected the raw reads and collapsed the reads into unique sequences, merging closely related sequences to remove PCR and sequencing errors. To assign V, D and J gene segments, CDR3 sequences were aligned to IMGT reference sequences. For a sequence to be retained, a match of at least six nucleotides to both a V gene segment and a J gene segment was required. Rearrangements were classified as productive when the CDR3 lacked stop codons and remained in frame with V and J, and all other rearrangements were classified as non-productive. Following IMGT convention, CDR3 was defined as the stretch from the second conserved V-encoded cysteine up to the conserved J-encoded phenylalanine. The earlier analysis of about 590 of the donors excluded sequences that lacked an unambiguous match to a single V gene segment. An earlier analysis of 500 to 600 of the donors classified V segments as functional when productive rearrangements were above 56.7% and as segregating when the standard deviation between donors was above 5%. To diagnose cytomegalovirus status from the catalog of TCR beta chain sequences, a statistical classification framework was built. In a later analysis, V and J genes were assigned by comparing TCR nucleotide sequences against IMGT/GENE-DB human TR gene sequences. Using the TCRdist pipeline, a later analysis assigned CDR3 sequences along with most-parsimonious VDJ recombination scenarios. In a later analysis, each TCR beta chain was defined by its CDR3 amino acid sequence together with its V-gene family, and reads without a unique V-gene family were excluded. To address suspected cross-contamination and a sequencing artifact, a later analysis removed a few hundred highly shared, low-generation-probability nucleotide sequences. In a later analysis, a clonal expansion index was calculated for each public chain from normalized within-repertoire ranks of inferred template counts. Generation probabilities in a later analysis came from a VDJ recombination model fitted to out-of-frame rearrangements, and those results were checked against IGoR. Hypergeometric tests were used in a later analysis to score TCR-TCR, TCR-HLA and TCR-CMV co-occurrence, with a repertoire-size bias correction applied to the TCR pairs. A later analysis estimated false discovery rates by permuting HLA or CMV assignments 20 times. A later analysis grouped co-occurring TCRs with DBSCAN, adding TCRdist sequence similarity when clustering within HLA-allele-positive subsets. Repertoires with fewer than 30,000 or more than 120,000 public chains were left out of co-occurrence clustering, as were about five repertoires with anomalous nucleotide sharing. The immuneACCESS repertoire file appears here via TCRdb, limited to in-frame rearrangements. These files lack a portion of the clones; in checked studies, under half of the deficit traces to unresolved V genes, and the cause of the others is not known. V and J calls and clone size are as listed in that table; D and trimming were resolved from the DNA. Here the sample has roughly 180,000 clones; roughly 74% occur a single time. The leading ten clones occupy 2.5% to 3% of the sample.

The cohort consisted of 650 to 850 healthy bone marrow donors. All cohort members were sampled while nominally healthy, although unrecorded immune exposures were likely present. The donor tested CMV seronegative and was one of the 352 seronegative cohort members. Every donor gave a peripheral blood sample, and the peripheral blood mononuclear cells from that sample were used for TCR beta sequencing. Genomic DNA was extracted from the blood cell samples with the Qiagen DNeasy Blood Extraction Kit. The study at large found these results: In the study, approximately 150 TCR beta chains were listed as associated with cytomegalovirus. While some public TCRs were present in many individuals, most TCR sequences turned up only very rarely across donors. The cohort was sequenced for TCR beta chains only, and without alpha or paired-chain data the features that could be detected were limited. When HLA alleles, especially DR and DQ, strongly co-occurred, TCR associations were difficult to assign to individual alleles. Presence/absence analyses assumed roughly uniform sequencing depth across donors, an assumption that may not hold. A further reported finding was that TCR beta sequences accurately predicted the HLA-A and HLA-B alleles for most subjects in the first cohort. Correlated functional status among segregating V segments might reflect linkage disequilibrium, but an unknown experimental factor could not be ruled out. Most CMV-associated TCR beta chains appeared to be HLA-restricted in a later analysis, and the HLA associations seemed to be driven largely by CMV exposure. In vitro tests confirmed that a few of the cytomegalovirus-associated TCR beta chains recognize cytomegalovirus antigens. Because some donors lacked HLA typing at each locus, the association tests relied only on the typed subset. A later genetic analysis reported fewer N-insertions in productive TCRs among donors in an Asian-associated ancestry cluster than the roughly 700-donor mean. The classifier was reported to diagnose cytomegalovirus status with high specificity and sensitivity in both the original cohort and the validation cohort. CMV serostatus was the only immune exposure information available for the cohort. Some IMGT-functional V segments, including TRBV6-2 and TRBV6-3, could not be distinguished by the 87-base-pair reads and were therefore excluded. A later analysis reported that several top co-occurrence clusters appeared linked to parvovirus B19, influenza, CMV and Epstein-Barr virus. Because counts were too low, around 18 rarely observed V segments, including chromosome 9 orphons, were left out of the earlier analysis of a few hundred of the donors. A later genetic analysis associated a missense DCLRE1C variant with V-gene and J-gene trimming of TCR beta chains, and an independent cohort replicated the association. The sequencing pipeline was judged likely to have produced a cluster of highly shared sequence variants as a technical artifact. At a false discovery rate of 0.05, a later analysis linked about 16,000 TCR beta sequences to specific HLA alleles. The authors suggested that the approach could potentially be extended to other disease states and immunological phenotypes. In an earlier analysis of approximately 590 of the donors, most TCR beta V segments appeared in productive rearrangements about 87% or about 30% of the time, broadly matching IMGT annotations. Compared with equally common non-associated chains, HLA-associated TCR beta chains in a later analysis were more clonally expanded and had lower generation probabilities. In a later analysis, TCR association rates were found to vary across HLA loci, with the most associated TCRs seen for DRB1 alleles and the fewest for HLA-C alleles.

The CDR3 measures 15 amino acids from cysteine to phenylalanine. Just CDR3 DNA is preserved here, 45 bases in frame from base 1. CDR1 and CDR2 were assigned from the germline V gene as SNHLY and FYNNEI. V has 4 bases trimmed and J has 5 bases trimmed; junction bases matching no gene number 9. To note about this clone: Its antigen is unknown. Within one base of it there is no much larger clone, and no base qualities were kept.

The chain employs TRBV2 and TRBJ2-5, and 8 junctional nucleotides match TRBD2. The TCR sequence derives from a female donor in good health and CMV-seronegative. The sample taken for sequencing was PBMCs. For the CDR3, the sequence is CASSALAGPRETQYF. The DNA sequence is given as TGTGCCAGCAGTGCTTTAGCGGGGCCGAGGGAGACCCAGTACTTC.